This T cell receptor (beta chain) was profiled in a study of blood T cell repertoires in COVID-19. For the study at large: Italy, Spain and the United States were the sources of the convalescent and acute COVID-19 samples. In each case, the material was cDNA or gDNA derived from T cells, B-cell-depleted T cells, or PBMCs.

V lost 5 bases, J lost 4 bases, and 18 bases lay in between. CDR1 is SGHAT, CDR2 FQNNGV, per germline. The CDR3 loop spans 16 amino acids. As processed by the authors: Using reference gene primer amplification, nucleated cell counts were estimated. Produced via immunoSEQ multiplex PCR; TCRdb's table is partial and in-frame only. The V and J calls and clone size come from that table; D and trimming were worked out from the DNA. The sample contains roughly 140,000 clones, about 87% of which appear only once. This rearrangement joins TRBV11-2 to TRBJ1-5, with TRBD1 as a possible D gene (5 bases). Sample: peripheral blood. The sequence derives from a human donor in a cohort sampled during active COVID-19. This chain's CDR3 is CASSPTAGAPNQPQHF. The CDR3 DNA sequence: TGTGCCAGCAGCCCGACTGCTGGGGCTCCAAATCAGCCCCAGCATTTT.